Reported below is one TCR beta chain. Its antigen is not identified. The source of the sample is a study of cytomegalovirus exposure and HLA in healthy donors. Trimming cost V 7 bases and J 5 bases, with 18 bases left between them. Germline CDR1 is SGHVS and CDR2 is FNYEAQ. The CDR3 consists of 14 residues. PCR involved 60 Vbeta and 13 Jbeta primers. Repertoires were generated with immunoSEQ multiplex PCR, while TCRdb's copy carries only in-frame clones and drops some. The sample holds 110,000 to 150,000 clones; approximately 84% are singletons and the top ten take more than 9.5%. Study-level points and caveats: A reported reduction in N-insertions relative to the roughly 700-donor mean was seen in an Asian-associated ancestry cluster in a later analysis. Some TCR beta chains (over 150 of them) were listed as cytomegalovirus-associated.

This sequence was found in a woman aged 55-69 years in good health and CMV-seropositive. This chain connects TRBV7-6 to TRBJ2-7, with D perhaps TRBD2 (5 bases). Sequenced sample: PBMCs. As DNA, the CDR3 is TGTGCCAGCACCCTTTTGAGGGATAAGAACGAGCAGTACTTC. It yields the protein CASTLLRDKNEQYF.